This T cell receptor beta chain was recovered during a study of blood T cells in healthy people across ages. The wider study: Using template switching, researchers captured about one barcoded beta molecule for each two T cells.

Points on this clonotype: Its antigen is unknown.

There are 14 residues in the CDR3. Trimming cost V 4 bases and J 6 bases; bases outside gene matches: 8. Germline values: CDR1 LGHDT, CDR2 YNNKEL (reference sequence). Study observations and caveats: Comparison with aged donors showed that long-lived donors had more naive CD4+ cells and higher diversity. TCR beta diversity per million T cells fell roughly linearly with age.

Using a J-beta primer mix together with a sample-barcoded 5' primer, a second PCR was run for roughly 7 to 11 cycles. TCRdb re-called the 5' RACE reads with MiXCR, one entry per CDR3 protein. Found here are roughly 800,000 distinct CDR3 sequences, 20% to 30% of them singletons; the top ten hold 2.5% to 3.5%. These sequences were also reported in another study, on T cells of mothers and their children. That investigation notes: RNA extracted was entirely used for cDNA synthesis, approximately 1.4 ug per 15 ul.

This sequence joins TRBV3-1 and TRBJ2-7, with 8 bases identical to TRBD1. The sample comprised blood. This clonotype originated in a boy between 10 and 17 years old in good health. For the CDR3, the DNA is TGTGCCAGCAGCCGAGCCACCGGGACAGGCGAGCAGTACTTC. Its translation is CASSRATGTGEQYF.